A selection of T cell receptor beta chains follows, all from one sample in a study of identical twins. TCRdb passed the 5' RACE reads through MiXCR, listing each CDR3 protein once. The sample records under 900,000 distinct CDR3 sequences, 15% to 20% being singletons. This sample also appeared in a second study, on T cells expressing NK-cell markers.

Sequencing used PBMCs. Receptors originate from a woman aged 18-29 years in good health. The CDR3 runs from the conserved cysteine through the conserved F or W. D genes are given only for firm matches. A row's size may be missing; if present it is once, few, many or a size class.

few	TRBV27	TRBD1	TRBJ2-7	TGTGCCAGCAGTTTGAGGCGACAGGGGTTCTACGAGCAGTACTTC	CASSLRRQGFYEQYF
-	TRBV5-6	-	TRBJ2-3	TGTGCCAGCAGCTTGGTAGCGGCTTTCGCAGATACGCAGTATTTT	CASSLVAAFADTQYF
once	TRBV5-1	TRBD2	TRBJ2-5	TGCGCCAGCAGCTCGGGACTATCAACAGAGACCCAGTACTTC	CASSSGLSTETQYF
-	TRBV7-2	TRBD2	TRBJ2-7	TGTGCCAGCAGCTTAAAAGCGGGAGGGGAATACGAGCAGTACTTC	CASSLKAGGEYEQYF
-	TRBV6-1	-	TRBJ2-2	TGTGCCACCAGGCGGACAGCATTCACCGGGGAGCTGTTTTTT	CATRRTAFTGELFF
few	TRBV27	-	TRBJ2-3	TGTGCCAGCAGTTTATTACTAGCACAGGGTCCAGATACGCAGTATTTT	CASSLLLAQGPDTQYF
few	TRBV9	TRBD1	TRBJ1-5	TGTGCCAGCAGCGTAGCGGGGGACAGGCATCAGCCCCAGCATTTT	CASSVAGDRHQPQHF
-	TRBV6-2/TRBV6-3	TRBD1	TRBJ2-5	TGTGCCAGCAGCAAAGGGGACAGGTACCAAGAGACCCAGTACTTC	CASSKGDRYQETQYF
-	TRBV7-2	-	TRBJ2-1	TGTGCCAGCAGCCTAGCGTCTAGGCCCCCCGATGAGCAGTTCTTC	CASSLASRPPDEQFF
few	TRBV12-3/TRBV12-4	-	TRBJ1-3	TGTGCCAGCAGGGAGGGTGGCTCTGGAAACACCATATATTTT	CASREGGSGNTIYF
-	TRBV30	-	TRBJ1-1	TGTGCCTGGAGGCCGGGACCTGACACTGAAGCTTTCTTT	CAWRPGPDTEAFF
few	TRBV6-4	TRBD2	TRBJ2-3	TGTGCCAGCAGTGACTCTAGCGGGGGTCACACAGATACGCAGTATTTT	CASSDSSGGHTDTQYF
few	TRBV5-6	TRBD1	TRBJ1-5	TGTGCCAGCAGCCTTCGACAGGGCCAAGGGGGCAATCAGCCCCAGCATTTT	CASSLRQGQGGNQPQHF
few	TRBV3-1	TRBD2	TRBJ2-7	TGTGCCAGCAGCCAAGCTAGCGGTCGATCCTACGAGCAGTACTTC	CASSQASGRSYEQYF
-	TRBV4-3	-	TRBJ2-1	TGCGCCAGCAGCCCTCTCTACGTGGGATCCCTCTACAATGAGCAGTTCTTC	CASSPLYVGSLYNEQFF
few	TRBV7-9	TRBD2	TRBJ2-1	TGTGCCAGCAGCTTGGGCGCGGGAGACTACAATGAGCAGTTCTTC	CASSLGAGDYNEQFF
many	TRBV25-1	TRBD1	TRBJ2-1	TGTGCCAGCAGTGTCCGGGACAGATACAATGAGCAGTTCTTC	CASSVRDRYNEQFF
-	TRBV20-1	TRBD2	TRBJ2-1	TGCAGTCCAGGGACTAGGGTAGGGAATGAGCAGTTCTTC	CSPGTRVGNEQFF
-	TRBV7-2	-	TRBJ2-7	TGTGCCAGCAGCTTAGCTCCGCAGGGTTGGTACGAGCAGTACTTC	CASSLAPQGWYEQYF